The present entry profiles one T cell receptor (beta chain) with its context. Its antigen remains unidentified. This entry comes from a study of yellow fever vaccine responses in identical twins. Trimming left V 6 bases short and J 4 bases short, with 9 bases between. From germline, CDR1 is LNHDA and CDR2 SQIVND (reference sequence). The CDR3 runs to 12 residues. Study conclusions and caveats: Each twin's T cell response to the vaccine was reported to look partly convergent and partly personalized.

TCRdb re-derived calls from the RT-PCR reads in MiXCR, one entry per CDR3 protein. The sample records 14,000 or so distinct CDR3 sequences, approximately 84% being singletons. Here the sequenced sample was T cells from blood (PBMCs), unsorted or a sorted subset (not recorded which), taken before or after yellow fever vaccination (not recorded which). The sequence came from a woman in her late teens or twenties who received the yellow fever vaccine. This chain joins TRBV19 and TRBJ2-5; either TRBD1 or TRBD2 may supply D (6 bases each). The CDR3 protein is CASRKGGETQYF. DNA of the CDR3: TGTGCCAGTAGAAAGGGGGGAGAGACCCAGTACTTC.